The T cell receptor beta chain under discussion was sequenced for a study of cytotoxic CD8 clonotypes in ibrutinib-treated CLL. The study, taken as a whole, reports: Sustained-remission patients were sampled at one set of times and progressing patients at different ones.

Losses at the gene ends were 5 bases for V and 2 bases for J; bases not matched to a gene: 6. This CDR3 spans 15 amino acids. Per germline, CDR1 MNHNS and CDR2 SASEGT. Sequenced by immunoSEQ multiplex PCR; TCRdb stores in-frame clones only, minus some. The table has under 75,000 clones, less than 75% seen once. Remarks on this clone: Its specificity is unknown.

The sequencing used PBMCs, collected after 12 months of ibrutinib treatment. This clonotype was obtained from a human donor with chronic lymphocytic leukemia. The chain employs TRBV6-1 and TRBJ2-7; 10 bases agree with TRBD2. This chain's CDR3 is CASSKSGTSAYEQYF. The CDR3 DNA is TGTGCCAGCAGTAAGTCCGGGACTAGCGCCTACGAGCAGTACTTC.